This T cell receptor beta chain originates from a study of long-term antiretroviral therapy in people with HIV (dated 2022 in TCRdb). Regarding the study in general: The earliest samples were collected approximately a decade before the 2015 WHO recommendation for immediate ART, a period when ART was typically delayed until CD4 counts fell. A retrospective serial study tested whether changes in peripheral blood TRB repertoire composition and diversity were associated with ART initiation and durable HIV suppression. A total of 150 to 200 cryopreserved PBMC samples came from a few dozen adults with confirmed HIV infection and were collected serially over a mean of about 6 years (range 1-12). Among the approximately 30 participants with HIV, around 10 were female. No cross-contamination during QIAcube processing was seen in test extractions of a monoclonal T-cell line run alongside roughly 30 polyclonal samples.

Reading the germline V gene (reference sequence) gives CDR1 SGHKS and CDR2 YYEKEE. Reading from cysteine to phenylalanine, the CDR3 counts 13 amino acids. Of the read, only the CDR3 DNA is kept; its 39 bases are in frame from base 1. The V and J ends are trimmed by 2 bases and 5 bases, leaving 10 bases between them. The immunoSEQ hsTCRB v3.0 assay was used at survey level resolution to sequence the TRB variable region. A depth of roughly 40,000-55,000 T-cell genomes per sample was targeted for TRB sequencing. Pooled TRB libraries were sequenced on an Illumina MiSeq with a v3 150-cycle kit. For the original study's pipeline: Repertoire analysis was performed in R inside a reproducible Nextflow workflow that covered QC, data transformation and analysis. Custom analyses were implemented in LymphoSeq2, an R package for AIRR-Seq data exploration. After excluding several samples that yielded fewer than 5000 total TRB sequences, 150 to 200 HIV repertoires remained for analysis. Among the 190 or so HIV repertoires that were kept, under 60 were collected before ART initiation and roughly 130 were collected after ART initiation. Repertoires were downsampled to 5000 TRB nucleotide sequences, with summary statistics averaged over 100 downsampling iterations. TRB sequences were retained for analysis only if CDR3 regions of at least seven amino acids were present. Diversity was measured with a Shannon entropy-derived clonality score and the Gini coefficient. Repertoire networks linked the top 5000 CDR3 amino acid sequences whenever two sequences differed by an edit distance of one. For TRB CDR3 amino acid sequences, antigen specificity groups and MHC restriction were predicted with GLIPH2. CDR3 amino acid sequences were matched against VDJdb and McPAS-TCR to flag known CMV, EBV, HIV or tissue antigen associations. Pre-ART, post-ART and control groups were compared with Wilcoxon signed-rank tests and Holm-Bonferroni correction. The source is immuneACCESS, and TCRdb retained only in-frame sequences with V and J called. Part of the clones is not carried over; for the studies checked, unresolved V genes explain less than half of this, and the remainder is unexplained. The V and J calls and clone size come from that table; D and trimming were worked out from the DNA. In all, the sample holds 24,000 or so clones, and approximately 88% of those were seen once. The ten largest clones capture roughly 15% of the sample.

Participants were included only if at least one PBMC sample before ART initiation and at least two post-ART samples were available. Every participant with HIV received treatment in the United States of America. Before DNA extraction, cryopreserved samples of roughly 0.9-11 million PBMC were thawed and then washed. At the time of the earliest PBMC sample, participants with HIV were aged between about 20 and 55 years. Each participant contributed PBMC samples from 1-4 timepoints before ART initiation and 2-8 timepoints after ART initiation, with a median of 7 samples. For every participant, serial HIV viral load, CD4+ T-cell count, ART history and demographic data were obtained. Using a Qiagen kit on a QIAcube, genomic DNA was extracted from unsorted PBMC, with samples processed in batches of 12. Notes on this clone: Its antigen is still unknown. Base quality data are lacking; no much larger clone is found one base away.

What the research found in general, with its limitations: Because pre-ART samples had limited cell numbers, profiling was done on unsorted PBMC rather than on sorted CD4+ and CD8+ T cells. Starting ART was linked to a significant rise in TRB diversity, yet even after long-term ART the diversity remained significantly lower than in transplant donor controls. CDR3 length ranges in HIV repertoires were narrower than in controls, and network structure suggested an antigen-experienced repertoire with only a slight naive shift after ART. Limited PBMC availability meant only the TCR beta chain was sequenced, without alpha chain pairing. Inferences about post-ART repertoire changes were limited because no data were available on ART adherence, viral resistance or therapy changes. Samples dated from the mid-2000s to the late 2010s, and the ART regimens used may be less effective than current ones. At every time point, the repertoire was dominated by expanded TRB clones first identified before ART initiation, although this dominance fluctuated and, in many PLHIV, declined after ART.

The sequence was collected from a man aged 25 to 45 with HIV. This material consisted of unsorted PBMCs, taken around 4.3 years after starting antiretroviral therapy. The rearranged chain carries TRBV5-5 and TRBJ2-5; the D gene is perhaps TRBD1, from 5 matching bases. The DNA reads as follows: TGTGCCAGCAGCTTATGGGGCGCGGAGACCCAGTACTTC. Translated, this gives CASSLWGAETQYF.